Included here is one T cell receptor beta chain sequence, with context. The sample is drawn from a study of T cells in Graves' hyperthyroidism and ophthalmopathy. From germline, CDR1 is ENHRY and CDR2 SYGVKD. The CDR3 totals 14 residues. The ends were cut back, 7 bases at V and 6 bases at J, with 18 bases in the middle. Amplified TCR beta CDR3 regions came from RNA transcripts. Primed by the HTBI set, a first-round RT-PCR was run on the TCR CDR3. Via MiXCR, TCRdb re-called the multiplex PCR reads, giving one row per CDR3 protein. The data hold 340,000 or so distinct CDR3 sequences, with 20% to 25% observed a single time.

The clonotype comes from a woman in her 50s with Graves' hyperthyroidism. Material for sequencing was blood. The chain has TRBV10-3 and TRBJ1-2, with D maybe TRBD1 (6 bases). This chain's CDR3 is CAITLNRESDGYTF. DNA for the CDR3: TGTGCCATCACCCTTAACAGGGAATCAGATGGCTACACCTTC.